These 30 T cell receptor beta chains share one sample of origin, sequenced in a study of OX40 agonist ivuxolimab in advanced cancers. Clones were read by immunoSEQ multiplex PCR, and TCRdb kept only the in-frame ones, dropping some. The sample has tens of thousands of clones, 85% seen once. This specimen was CD4+ or CD8+ T cells sorted from blood, taken in a trial of the OX40 agonist ivuxolimab. These receptors all stem from an adult with an advanced solid tumor such as melanoma, head and neck, liver or kidney cancer.

V and J are TRBV28 and TRBJ1-2, with D perhaps matching TRBD1 (6 bases). CDR1 and CDR2 from the germline V gene are MDHEN and SYDVKM. V shed 6 bases and J shed 4 bases, with 18 bases lying between them. The CDR3 has 15 residues. This CDR3 reads CASSLMDSFSYGYTF. Here the CDR3 DNA reads TGTGCCAGCAGCCTTATGGACAGCTTCTCCTATGGCTACACCTTC.

The CDR3 DNA reads TGTGCCAGCACTGTAGACAGCCCACTTTCCTACGAGCAGTACGTC. This gives the protein CASTVDSPLSYEQYV. The V call is TRBV18, the J call TRBJ2-7, with D possibly matching TRBD1 (5 bases). The germline gives CDR1 KGHSH, CDR2 LQKENI. V was pared by 8 bases and J by 1 base, with 18 bases between. This CDR3 spans 15 amino acids.

This clone was observed once. This rearrangement joins TRBV6-1 to TRBJ1-5, with TRBD1 matching over 10 bases. Germline CDR1 reads MNHNS; CDR2 reads SASEGT. The junction had 3 bases not matched to a gene; V was cut back by 3 bases and J by 7 bases. The CDR3 extends over 14 amino acids. For the CDR3, the DNA is TGTGCCAGCAGTGAGGGGACAGGGGCACAGCCCCAGCATTTT. Protein sequence: CASSEGTGAQPQHF.

This clone was detected only a few times. The identical CDR3 is also encoded by other nucleotide sequences in the sample. V usage is TRBV27 and J usage is TRBJ2-1; D is uncertain. The germline V gene encodes CDR1 MNHEY and CDR2 SMNVEV (reference sequence). The CDR3 length is 13 residues. The ends were cut back, 1 base at V and 4 bases at J, with 5 bases in the middle. Written as DNA, the CDR3 is TGTGCCAGCAGTTTATTTCCATACAATGAGCAGTTCTTC. This sequence encodes CASSLFPYNEQFF.

There are a few counts of this clone. For the CDR3, the DNA is TGTGCCAGCTCATTCAACGCACAGGGAGGGGTTAATGAAAAACTGTTTTTT. Encoded protein: CASSFNAQGGVNEKLFF. This chain links TRBV18 with TRBJ1-4; D is possibly TRBD1 (6 bases). V dropped 5 bases and J dropped 4 bases, with 20 bases sitting between them. CDR3 size: 17 residues. Germline loops: CDR1 KGHSH, CDR2 LQKENI.

CDR3: CASSLARDVLTYEQYF. The CDR3, as DNA: TGTGCCAGCAGCTTAGCCCGGGACGTCTTAACCTACGAGCAGTACTTC. The rearrangement uses TRBV11-2 and TRBJ2-7; the D gene could be TRBD1 or TRBD2 (5 bases each). The V end was cut by 1 base, the J end by 2 bases, with 15 bases between. The CDR3 sequence is 16 residues long. Per germline, CDR1 SGHAT and CDR2 FQNNGV.

The rearrangement links TRBV27 to TRBJ2-7; either TRBD1 or TRBD2 may supply D (5 bases each). The CDR3 sequence is 13 residues long. Germline CDR1 reads MNHEY; CDR2 reads SMNVEV (reference sequence). The ends were cut back, 2 bases at V and 3 bases at J, with 8 bases in the middle. The CDR3 bases are TGTGCCAGCAGTTTAGGGGCGGGCTACGAGCAGTACGTC. Protein sequence: CASSLGAGYEQYV.

The V call is TRBV6-1, the J call TRBJ1-4, with unresolved D. From germline, CDR1 is MNHNS and CDR2 SASEGT. V was clipped by 2 bases and J by 8 bases, with 15 bases between them. The CDR3 runs to 15 residues. The CDR3 coding sequence is TGTGCCAGCAGTGAAAGGGAAGTAATAGGGGAAAAACTGTTTTTT. Amino acid sequence: CASSEREVIGEKLFF.

The chain uses TRBV4-3 and TRBJ2-6; the D is unclear. CDR3 length: 16 residues. V was shortened by 0 bases and J by 0 bases, with 6 bases between the two germline ends. CDR1 LGHNA and CDR2 YSLEER come from the germline V gene. The CDR3 sequence is CASSQDNGSGANVLTF. CDR3 nucleotide sequence: TGCGCCAGCAGCCAAGATAACGGCTCTGGGGCCAACGTCCTGACTTTC.

The chain has TRBV4-3 and TRBJ2-1, with D unresolved. V was pared by 1 base and J by 4 bases, with 8 bases between. The CDR3 totals 14 residues. Germline V gene sequence: CDR1 LGHNA, CDR2 YSLEER. The CDR3 DNA reads TGCGCCAGCAGCCAAGGTGGAGAATACAATGAGCAGTTCTTC. This encodes CASSQGGEYNEQFF.

This chain uses TRBV11-2 with TRBJ1-3; D call uncertain. The CDR3 covers 14 residues. Per germline, CDR1 SGHAT and CDR2 FQNNGV. The V and J ends lost 3 bases and 2 bases respectively, with 8 bases between them. The CDR3 DNA reads TGTGCCAGCAGCTTGGGAGGGACTGGAAACACCATATATTTT. Amino acid sequence: CASSLGGTGNTIYF.

The V and J genes are TRBV4-3 and TRBJ2-1, with 10 nucleotides matching TRBD1. V gave up 0 bases and J gave up 2 bases; unmatched junction bases: 7. The germline gives CDR1 LGHNA, CDR2 YSLEER. This CDR3 spans 18 amino acids. The CDR3 loop reads CASSQDGVGQGAYNEQFF. For the CDR3, the DNA is TGCGCCAGCAGCCAAGATGGCGTAGGACAGGGGGCCTACAATGAGCAGTTCTTC.

The chain joins TRBV2 to TRBJ1-3; D is perhaps TRBD1 (6 bases). Trimming left V 5 bases short and J 2 bases short, with 10 bases between. CDR3 size: 14 residues. Germline V gene lookup returns CDR1 SNHLY and CDR2 FYNNEI. CDR3 in amino acids: CASSSTGTGNTIYF. For the CDR3, the DNA is TGTGCCAGCAGTTCTACAGGGACTGGAAACACCATATATTTT.

This clone appeared once. The CDR3 spells CASSETSGEVGEQFF. CDR3 coding DNA: TGTGCCAGCAGCGAGACTAGCGGGGAAGTTGGTGAGCAGTTCTTC. The chain has TRBV6-4 and TRBJ2-1; 11 positions agree with TRBD2. From germline, CDR1 is MRHNA and CDR2 SNTAGT. After removal of 6 bases from V and 9 bases from J, the junction contained 10 bases not matched to a gene. This CDR3 contains 15 residues.

This clone was counted once. The chain is built from TRBV5-1 and TRBJ2-3; D may be TRBD1 or TRBD2 (6 bases each). The germline gives CDR1 SGHRS, CDR2 YFSETQ. V was clipped by 7 bases and J by 1 base, with 13 bases between them. There are 14 residues in the CDR3. CDR3 sequence: CASSPGEGTDTQYF. The CDR3 DNA reads TGCGCCAGCTCGCCAGGGGAGGGCACAGATACGCAGTATTTT. Variable domain in full (rest from reference TRBV5-1 and TRBJ2-3): KAGVTQTPRYLIKTRGQQVTLSCSPISGHRSVSWYQQTPGQGLQFLFEYFSETQRNKGNFPGRFSGRQFSNSRSEMNVSTLELGDSALYLCASSPGEGTDTQYFGPGTRLTVL.

The chain joins TRBV10-2 to TRBJ2-1; D remains ambiguous. Germline-derived CDR1 and CDR2 are WSHSY and SAAADI. Between the trimmed V and J ends, which lost 7 bases and 6 bases, there was a span of 7 bases. This CDR3 has 11 residues. This CDR3 is CASTPANEQFF. The CDR3 DNA reads TGCGCCAGCACCCCCGCCAATGAGCAGTTCTTC.

This rearrangement joins TRBV28 to TRBJ1-2; D call uncertain. The V and J ends lost 6 bases and 0 bases respectively, with 14 bases between them. CDR3 length equals 15 residues. Germline V lookup: CDR1 MDHEN, CDR2 SYDVKM. DNA of the CDR3: TGTGCCAGCAGCATAGACGTCCTTGCTAACTATGGCTACACCTTC. Translated: CASSIDVLANYGYTF.

This clone is medium-sized. This sequence joins TRBV20-1 and TRBJ1-1; D unclear. The germline CDR1 and CDR2 sequences are DFQATT and SNEGSKA (reference sequence). V lost 7 bases and J 7 bases, leaving 13 bases between the germline ends. The CDR3 is made up of 11 amino acids. Here the CDR3 DNA reads TGCAGTGTCGAGACCGGGGATGAAGCTTTCTTT. This translates into CSVETGDEAFF.

In its sample, this clone was seen once. The CDR3 coding sequence is TGTGCCAGTGCGGGACCCGGGGAGCTGTTTTTT. It codes for CASAGPGELFF. This chain joins TRBV19 and TRBJ2-2; TRBD2 is a possible D gene (6 bases). Deletions cut 8 bases from V and 6 bases from J, with 7 bases between. CDR3 length: 11 amino acids. The germline V gene has CDR1 LNHDA and CDR2 SQIVND (reference sequence).

The chain carries TRBV5-4 and TRBJ2-2; 8 bases are shared with TRBD2. V shed 5 bases and J 3 bases; nucleotides not matched to a gene: 6. The CDR3 runs 15 residues. Germline V gives CDR1 SGHNT, CDR2 YYREEE (reference sequence). As DNA, the CDR3 is TGTGCCAGCAGATACAGCGGGGGCGACACCGGGGAGCTGTTTTTT. Its protein product is CASRYSGGDTGELFF.

The rearrangement uses TRBV2 and TRBJ1-2; possibly TRBD1 for D (6 bases). The CDR3 spans 14 residues. Trimming stripped 0 bases from V and 3 bases from J, with 8 bases between. Germline V gene data show CDR1 as SNHLY and CDR2 as FYNNEI. The CDR3 protein is CASSEARGHYGYTF. The CDR3 DNA reads as TGTGCCAGCAGTGAAGCGCGGGGGCACTATGGCTACACCTTC.

V usage is TRBV7-9 and J usage is TRBJ1-6, with TRBD1 identical over 7 bases. The CDR3 is made up of 15 amino acids. In germline, CDR1 is SEHNR, CDR2 FQNEAQ (reference sequence). Trimming cost V 6 bases and J 5 bases; bases outside gene matches: 7. The CDR3 DNA follows: TGTGCCAGCAGTAACGGGACAGCAAATAATTCACCCCTCCACTTT. This encodes CASSNGTANNSPLHF.

This chain connects TRBV19 to TRBJ1-1; tentatively, D is TRBD1 (5 bases). The CDR3 totals 15 residues. Deletions cut 3 bases from V and 4 bases from J, with 15 bases between. Germline values: CDR1 LNHDA, CDR2 SQIVND (reference sequence). The CDR3 sequence is CASSIGQGVGTEAFF. For the CDR3, the DNA is TGTGCCAGTAGTATTGGTCAGGGAGTCGGCACTGAAGCTTTCTTT.

The rearrangement uses TRBV5-1 and TRBJ2-3, with 15 bases fitting TRBD2. Germline CDR1 SGHRS, CDR2 YFSETQ. Unmatched junction bases numbered 5, after V lost 3 bases and J lost 3 bases. CDR3 size: 17 residues. CDR3 loop: CASSSAGTSGGTDTQYF. Written as DNA, the CDR3 is TGCGCCAGCAGCTCCGCCGGGACTAGCGGGGGGACAGATACGCAGTATTTT.

This rearrangement joins TRBV4-3 to TRBJ2-5; D not resolved. The J call may be mistaken, given a closer DNA end match to TRBJ2-7. In germline, CDR1 is LGHNA, CDR2 YSLEER. The CDR3 has 15 amino acids. This CDR3 is CASSQDDGSSYEQYF. In nucleotides, the CDR3 is TGCGCCAGCAGCCAAGATGACGGAAGCTCCTACGAGCAGTACTTC.

The J gene is TRBJ2-2, the V gene TRBV11-2; D is undetermined. Trimming removed 4 bases at V and 9 bases at J, with 9 bases between. The CDR3 is 12 amino acids. CDR1 and CDR2 from the germline V gene are SGHAT and FQNNGV. The CDR3 sequence: CASSWTARELFF. The CDR3 nucleotides are TGTGCCAGCAGCTGGACGGCGAGGGAGCTGTTTTTT.

This chain connects TRBV5-2 to TRBJ1-6. TRBV5-2 is designated a pseudogene. The CDR3 covers 13 residues. CDR3 amino acids: CASSPQNGEQVRF. For the CDR3, the DNA is TGTGCCAGCAGCCCACAGAACGGGGAACAAGTCCGCTTT.

V usage is TRBV27 and J usage is TRBJ2-2; 7 nucleotides match TRBD1. Germline V gene data show CDR1 as MNHEY and CDR2 as SMNVEV (reference sequence). The ends lost 2 bases at V and 3 bases at J; junction bases unmatched: 6. This CDR3 has 16 amino acids. For the CDR3, the DNA is TGTGCCAGCAGTTTACGCCTAGGGACAGACACCGGGGAGCTGTTTTTT. It translates to CASSLRLGTDTGELFF.

The rearrangement joins TRBV11-2 to TRBJ2-7, with 14 bases that match TRBD2. CDR3 length: 18 amino acids. The V segment lost 1 base and the J segment 0 bases; nucleotides outside the gene matches: 5. Per the germline V gene, CDR1 is SGHAT and CDR2 is FQNNGV. In nucleotides, the CDR3 is TGTGCCAGCAGCTTAGCTTTGGGACTAGCGGGGGACTCCTACGAGCAGTACTTC. Protein product: CASSLALGLAGDSYEQYF.

The rearrangement joins TRBV4-3 to TRBJ1-2; D gene ambiguous. The V end lost 1 base, the J end lost 7 bases, and 4 bases lay between the germline ends. CDR1 LGHNA and CDR2 YSLEER come from the germline V gene. The CDR3 is 11 residues long. DNA of the CDR3: TGCGCCAGCAGCCAAGGTGGTGGCTACACCTTC. It encodes CASSQGGGYTF.